This T cell receptor beta chain was captured in a study of T-cell reconstitution after alpha-beta-depleted transplantation in children. Trimming cost V 5 bases and J 6 bases, with 11 bases left between them. The CDR3 contains 13 residues. Unique molecular identifiers were used to barcode this TCRbeta library. TCRdb re-derived calls from the PCR reads in MiXCR, one entry per CDR3 protein. The data show some 340,000 distinct CDR3 sequences, about 9.3% seen once. This chain joins TRBV12-3 or TRBV12-4 and TRBJ2-1; D unresolved. This sample comprised PBMCs from the stem cell graft donor, obtained from the stem cell graft. The receptor comes from a human donor who donated a stem cell graft to a child with acute lymphoblastic leukemia. CDR3 sequence: CASSPSSSNEQFF. CDR3 DNA sequence: TGTGCCAGCAGTCCCTCCTCTAGCAATGAGCAGTTCTTC.